This T cell receptor beta chain appears in the sequencing data of a study of T cells in Graves' hyperthyroidism and ophthalmopathy. Study information: Peripheral blood collection took place at initial diagnosis, before any treatment.

The germline V gene has CDR1 SEHNR and CDR2 FQNEAQ (reference sequence). The CDR3 extends over 13 amino acids. J was trimmed by 9 bases and V by 5 bases; bases with no gene match: 9. RNA transcripts yielded amplified TCR beta CDR3 regions. The study used the HTBI primer set for a first-round RT-PCR of the TCR CDR3. TCRdb called the multiplex PCR reads again in MiXCR, with one record for every CDR3 protein. Of 700,000 to 850,000 distinct CDR3 sequences in the sample, under 45% were seen once. Patients counted as stable if ophthalmopathy did not develop within 18 months. Patients having uncontrolled infection, another autoimmune disease, pregnancy or lactation were not included. Clinical symptoms, serum thyroxine and TRAb, thyroid ultrasound and orbital computed tomography together formed the diagnostic basis.

The V and J genes are TRBV7-9 and TRBJ2-7, with 8 positions matching TRBD1. Material for sequencing was blood. This receptor was taken from a woman aged 40 to 50 with Graves' hyperthyroidism. In DNA, the CDR3 is TGTGCCAGCAGCCTCGGACAGGGCAGTGGGCAGTACTTC. Translated: CASSLGQGSGQYF.